Described below is a single TCR beta chain sequence and its context. Antigen specificity is unknown. TCRdb passed the 5' RACE reads through MiXCR, listing each CDR3 protein once. The sample yields hundreds of thousands of distinct CDR3 sequences, more than 15% seen once. Germline CDR1 reads SEHNR; CDR2 reads FQNEAQ (reference sequence). CDR3 length: 15 residues. Trimming removed 5 bases at V and 5 bases at J, with 15 bases between. This entry comes from a study of T-cell memory formation after mild COVID-19. Study at large: TCR clusters largely stayed donor specific.

Study-wide points: Specificity for SARS-CoV-2 was not confirmed among the second-wave clones peaking on day 37. In pre-infection memory, a portion of responding clones appeared, which suggested that cross-reactive memory joined.

The chain recombines TRBV7-9 with TRBJ2-2, with TRBD2 as a possible D gene (7 bases). Sequenced: PBMCs or a T cell subset sorted from them (not recorded which). The sequence derives from a man between 18 and 29 years old who had mild COVID-19 (a few samples of this study predate the infection). Cell type and time point are not known. Here the CDR3 reads CASSPARGPTGELFF. The CDR3 nucleotides read TGTGCCAGCAGCCCGGCGCGGGGGCCTACCGGGGAGCTGTTTTTT.